The 27 T cell receptor delta chains below all came from one sample that was sequenced in a study of gamma-delta chains in newborns, infants, children. TCRdb redid clone calling on the reads using CATT. The repertoire includes 4,900 or so delta-chain clones, about 4% of them detected once, and 6.5% to 9.5% sits in the top ten. Sequencing input: blood. The receptors come from a child who was a newborn, infant or young child, either healthy, febrile or measles-vaccinated (not recorded which).

This clone is classed as medium-sized. V and J are TRDV3 and TRDJ1, with D possibly being TRDD3 (5 bases). The germline V gene has CDR1 TVYSNPD and CDR2 GDNSRS (reference sequence). Trimming left V 2 bases short and J 1 base short, with 11 bases between. The CDR3 has 13 amino acids. The CDR3: CAFSVDSTDKLIF. In DNA form, the CDR3 reads TGTGCCTTTTCGGTGGATAGCACCGATAAACTCATCTTT.

This clone was seen more than once but under ten times. Distinct nucleotide sequences in the sample also encode this CDR3. The rearrangement links TRDV3 to TRDJ1, with D perhaps TRDD2 (7 bases). The CDR3 consists of 15 residues. V was pared by 3 bases and J by 5 bases, with 22 bases between. Per the germline V gene, CDR1 is TVYSNPD and CDR2 is GDNSRS (reference sequence). The CDR3 DNA sequence: TGTGCCTTGTTCCCCTTCCTGCGGCTGGGGGATAAACTCATCTTT. It specifies CALFPFLRLGDKLIF.

Of note for this clone: TCRdb's protein for this DNA is that of a much larger clone and differs from the translation at residue 10, likely a read error; the protein shown is the DNA translation. The genes are TRDV1 and TRDJ1; D not resolved. This CDR3 spans 15 amino acids. Germline V gives CDR1 TSWWSYY, CDR2 QGS. V dropped 0 bases and J dropped 7 bases, with 15 bases sitting between them. The CDR3 nucleotides are TGTGCTCTTGGGGAACTAGTCGGGCTGGCTCCTAAACTCATCTTT. It translates to CALGELVGLAPKLIF.

In regard to this clone: This DNA's translation and the protein TCRdb lists, from a much larger clone, do not match at residue 12, likely due to a read error; the protein shown is translated from the DNA. The chain joins TRDV1 to TRDJ1, with a weak D call TRDD3 (5 bases). The germline gives CDR1 TSWWSYY, CDR2 QGS. The CDR3 consists of 17 residues. The V end was cut by 1 base, the J end by 4 bases, with 19 bases between. CDR3 sequence: CALGEHAGIGYIDKLIF. CDR3 nucleotides: TGTGCTCTTGGGGAACATGCCGGGATCGGGTACATCGATAAACTCATCTTT.

This clone was seen a handful of times. A read error likely explains this, since a far larger clone differs by one base. The sample has other DNA sequences that encode this CDR3 too. CDR3 sequence: CALGELFFRSTGGYGKLIF. Here the CDR3 DNA reads TGTGCTCTTGGGGAACTGTTCTTCCGAAGTACCGGGGGATACGGGAAACTCATCTTT. The J gene is TRDJ1, the V gene TRDV1, with TRDD3 matching 10 bases. V lost 0 bases and J lost 8; bases outside the gene matches: 18. CDR1 and CDR2 from the germline V gene are TSWWSYY and QGS. This CDR3 is built from 19 residues.

A word on this clone: A read error is possible here, since a much larger clone lies one base away. This chain connects TRDV1 to TRDJ2; 8 bases are a match to TRDD3. In germline, CDR1 is TSWWSYY, CDR2 QGS. V was pared by 2 bases and J by 0 bases, with 17 bases of the junction left unmatched. The CDR3 has 21 residues. In DNA, the CDR3 is TGTGCTCTTGGGGAATTTCCTATGTCCTTACTGGGGGGAACTTTGACAGCACAACTCTTCTTT. This sequence encodes CALGEFPMSLLGGTLTAQLFF.

This clone was seen more than once but under ten times. A far larger clone is off by one base, so a read error is likely. The chain is built from TRDV1 and TRDJ1; the match to TRDD3 covers 11 bases. This CDR3 is 18 amino acids long. Per the germline V gene, CDR1 is TSWWSYY and CDR2 is QGS. The trim removed 0 bases at V and 2 bases at J, leaving 8 bases unmatched. This CDR3 reads CALGELVSYWGITDKLIF. CDR3 coding DNA: TGTGCTCTTGGGGAACTGGTTAGTTACTGGGGGATAACCGATAAACTCATCTTT.

This clone was seen a handful of times. A read error is likely here: a far larger clone is one base away. V usage is TRDV1 and J usage is TRDJ1; TRDD2 matches 9 bases. The CDR3 covers 24 residues. Germline V gives CDR1 TSWWSYY, CDR2 QGS. V shed 1 base, J shed 0 bases, and the junction held 27 bases outside the gene matches. CDR3 DNA: TGTGCTCTTGGGGAACGCCGCCACTCCTTCCTACTGGGGTATACGATATCGTACACCGATAAACTCATCTTT. It is translated as CALGERRHSFLLGYTISYTDKLIF.

Notes on this clone: A single base separates this from a much larger clone, so it may be a read error. Other DNA sequences of this sample code for an identical CDR3. The chain couples TRDV2 to TRDJ3, with 9 positions matching TRDD3. Germline V gene lookup returns CDR1 GEAIGNYY and CDR2 EKD. CDR3 size: 19 residues. After removal of 2 bases from V and 0 bases from J, the junction contained 7 bases not matched to a gene. CDR3 sequence: CACDKVLGDSSWDTRQMFF. For the CDR3, the DNA is TGTGCCTGTGACAAAGTACTGGGGGACAGCTCCTGGGACACCCGACAGATGTTTTTC.

This clone is medium-sized within its sample. A read error may explain this, as a much larger clone is one base away. V is TRDV2 and J is TRDJ3; TRDD3 aligns across 9 bases. The junction had 9 bases not matched to a gene; V was cut back by 4 bases and J by 0 bases. The CDR3 consists of 19 residues. Germline CDR1 GEAIGNYY, CDR2 EKD. The CDR3 DNA reads as TGTGCCTGTGATACGTACTGGGGGAACATCTCCTGGGACACCCGACAGATGTTTTTC. Amino acid sequence: CACDTYWGNISWDTRQMFF.

A remark on this clone: At residue 12, the translated DNA and the protein in TCRdb do not agree; the protein given here is derived from the DNA. The chain joins TRDV2 to TRDJ3; 11 positions agree with TRDD3. Germline CDR1 is GEAIGNYY and CDR2 is EKD. Trimming at V came to 1 base and at J to 9 bases, leaving 10 bases not matched to a gene. This CDR3 comprises 18 residues. The CDR3 sequence is CACDTAGGYSRGTRQMFF. The CDR3 DNA reads as TGTGCCTGTGACACGGCTGGGGGATACAGCCGGGGCACCCGACAGATGTTTTTC.

Comment on this clone: With a far larger clone one base away, a read error is the likely cause. In the same sample, other DNA sequences code for this CDR3. This chain uses TRDV2 with TRDJ1, with D possibly being TRDD3 (6 bases). The CDR3 has 15 amino acids. Germline V gives CDR1 GEAIGNYY, CDR2 EKD. Trimming took 1 base from V and 3 from J, leaving 14 bases between them. CDR3 residues: CACDTGGYAADKLIF. The CDR3 nucleotides read TGTGCCTGTGACACTGGGGGGTACGCCGCCGATAAACTCATCTTT.

This clone was found a few times. The protein held in TCRdb is that of a much larger clone and does not match this DNA's translation at residue 5, likely because of a read error; the protein shown is translated from the DNA. This chain links TRDV1 with TRDJ2; D is possibly TRDD3 (5 bases). The length of the CDR3 is 18 residues. V was trimmed by 4 bases and J by 0 bases, leaving 18 bases between them. Germline loops: CDR1 TSWWSYY, CDR2 QGS. CDR3 residues: CALGGRPPGIPLTAQLFF. In DNA form, the CDR3 reads TGTGCTCTTGGGGGCCGGCCCCCCGGGATCCCTTTGACAGCACAACTCTTCTTT.

As regards this clone: Being one base from a much bigger clone, this may be a read error. The same CDR3 arises from other DNA sequences in this sample as well. V gene TRDV1 combines with J gene TRDJ3; TRDD3 aligns across 7 bases. In germline, CDR1 is TSWWSYY, CDR2 QGS. CDR3 size: 21 residues. CDR3 DNA: TGTGCTCTTGGGGAACAGGGAGTACTGGGGTCCGGCTCCTGGGACACTCGACAGATGTTTTTC. As protein: CALGEQGVLGSGSWDTRQMFF.

For this clone: TCRdb lists the protein of a much larger clone for this DNA, which differs at residue 4, so this is likely a read error; the protein given here is translated from the DNA itself. Other DNA sequences of this sample code for an identical CDR3. The chain combines TRAV29/DV5 with TRDJ2, with TRDD3 matching over 7 bases. The CDR3 is 16 residues long. The germline V gene encodes CDR1 NSMFDY and CDR2 ISSIKDK. After removal of 5 bases from V and 0 bases from J, the junction contained 10 bases not matched to a gene. The CDR3 nucleotides are TGTGCAGCGAGGATACGCGTTCCTTCTTTGACAGCACAACTCTTCTTT. It specifies CAARIRVPSLTAQLFF.

About this clone itself: The TCRdb protein comes from a much larger clone and disagrees with this DNA's translation at residue 19, likely due to a read error; the protein given here is derived from the DNA. The rearrangement joins TRDV3 to TRDJ1; 12 positions agree with TRDD3. Germline-derived CDR1 and CDR2 are TVYSNPD and GDNSRS (reference sequence). This CDR3 is 20 amino acids long. The DNA of the CDR3 is TGTGCCTTTCGGGGCTTCGCCTTGTCTGGGGGATACGGGGCCACCGATAAACTCACCTTT. This gives the protein CAFRGFALSGGYGATDKLTF.

This clone appeared a few times. A read error is the likely source, as a far larger clone sits one nucleotide away. The V and J genes are TRDV2 and TRDJ3; 8 nucleotides match TRDD3. Germline values: CDR1 GEAIGNYY, CDR2 EKD. The CDR3 loop spans 19 amino acids. CDR3 sequence reads: CACDDKGILSSWDTRQTFF. The CDR3 DNA is TGTGCCTGTGACGATAAGGGGATACTGAGCTCCTGGGACACCCGACAGACGTTTTTC.

Worth noting for this clone: Just one base apart from a much larger clone, this may be a read error. Other DNA sequences from this sample encode an identical CDR3 as well. V is TRDV3 and J is TRDJ1; 10 nucleotides match TRDD3. Germline V lookup: CDR1 TVYSNPD, CDR2 GDNSRS (reference sequence). CDR3 length equals 13 residues. J gave up 7 bases and V 3 bases, and 8 bases lay outside the gene matches. The CDR3 sequence: CALRTGGSGKLIF. The CDR3 bases are TGTGCCTTACGTACTGGGGGATCTGGTAAACTCATCTTT.

As concerns this clone: A much larger clonotype is one base distant, so this may be a read error. The DNA is omitted, as the CDR3 cannot be located on it reliably, and the CDR3 follows TCRdb's listing. The J gene is TRDJ3, the V gene TRAV29/DV5; TRDD3, the D gene given by the table, was not confirmed from the DNA. With termini counted, the CDR3 has 28 amino acids. CDR1 NSMFDY and CDR2 ISSIKDK come from the germline V gene. CDR3 loop: CSVLLCSQAALRYWGIPTNSWDTRQMFF.

To note about this clone: The protein that TCRdb holds for this DNA derives from a much larger clone and differs from the translated DNA at residue 11, which likely indicates a read error; the protein shown here is translated from the DNA. The V gene is TRDV2, the J gene TRDJ2; TRDD3 is a possible D gene (6 bases). From germline, CDR1 is GEAIGNYY and CDR2 EKD. The CDR3 has 13 residues. The CDR3 reads CACDTGMAAQPFF. The CDR3 DNA reads TGTGCCTGTGACACGGGGATGGCAGCACAACCCTTCTTT.

In the case of this clone: It is likely a read error: a sequence one base away is far more abundant. This chain joins TRDV1 and TRDJ2, with 11 nucleotides matching TRDD3. CDR3 length: 21 residues. Germline assignment: CDR1 TSWWSYY and CDR2 QGS. Trimming cost V 0 bases and J 4 bases; bases outside gene matches: 16. The CDR3 here is CALGELEGSYWGIFSTAQLFF. The CDR3 DNA follows: TGTGCTCTTGGGGAACTAGAAGGTTCCTACTGGGGGATATTTTCGACAGCACAACTCTTCTTT.

Details on this clone: A far larger clone is one nucleotide away, so this likely arose from a read error. This chain uses TRDV1 with TRDJ3, with TRDD3 matching 10 bases. The CDR3 is 25 amino acids. Germline V CDR1 and CDR2: TSWWSYY, QGS. CDR3 sequence reads: CALGRRPPFFVLGDPLSWDTRQMFF. For the CDR3, the DNA is TGTGCCCTAGGTCGACGACCCCCTTTCTTTGTACTGGGGGATCCCCTCTCCTGGGACACCCGACAGATGTTTTTC.

Worth noting for this clone: The protein held in TCRdb is that of a much larger clone and does not match this DNA's translation at residue 18, likely because of a read error; the protein shown is translated from the DNA. The genes are TRDV1 and TRDJ1; 10 nucleotides agree with TRDD3. This CDR3 contains 20 residues. Germline CDR1 and CDR2: TSWWSYY and QGS. CDR3 DNA: TGTGCTCTTGGGGACGGGACCTTCCTAGGGGGATACGCCCTCACCGATAAACCCATCTTT. Its protein is CALGDGTFLGGYALTDKPIF.

This clone was detected only once. One junction end disagrees with the germline gene, perhaps due to a read error. V gene TRDV1 combines with J gene TRDJ3; TRDD2 might be the D (6 bases). The CDR3 is 27 residues long. CDR1 and CDR2 (germline): TSWWSYY, QGS. This CDR3 reads CALGEGGATFYSYPTWDDSWDTRPMFF. The CDR3 coding sequence is TGTGCTCTTGGGGAAGGCGGGGCCACCTTCTATTCCTATCCTACTTGGGATGACTCCTGGGACACCCGACCGATGTTTTTC.

Of note for this clone: Since a far larger clone is one base different, this is likely a read error. The chain links TRDV2 to TRDJ3; 11 nucleotides match TRDD3. Germline lookup yields CDR1 GEAIGNYY and CDR2 EKD. The CDR3 sequence is 21 residues long. This chain's CDR3 is CACDTVLWGIPSSWDTRRMFF. In nucleotides, the CDR3 is TGTGCCTGTGACACCGTACTCTGGGGGATACCCAGCTCCTGGGACACCCGACGGATGTTTTTC.

A note on this clone: A read error likely explains why the TCRdb protein, taken from a much larger clone, differs from this DNA's translation at residue 3; the protein shown is translated from the DNA. The chain employs TRDV2 and TRDJ3; TRDD3 agrees at 7 bases. CDR1 is GEAIGNYY, CDR2 EKD, per germline. The CDR3 contains 15 residues. This chain's CDR3 is CARDWGSWDTRQMFF. The CDR3 coding sequence is TGTGCCCGTGACTGGGGCTCCTGGGACACCCGACAGATGTTTTTC.

This clone was seen more than once but under ten times. One base away lies a much larger clone, so this may be a sequencing read error. The chain joins TRDV3 to TRDJ3, with TRDD3 identical over 11 bases. V shed 2 bases and J 2 bases; nucleotides not matched to a gene: 8. This CDR3 is 18 amino acids long. Per germline, CDR1 TVYSNPD and CDR2 GDNSRS (reference sequence). The CDR3, as DNA: TGTGCCTTTCCGTCTGGGGGATACTTCGCCTGGGACACCCGACAGATGTTTTTC. Amino acids: CAFPSGGYFAWDTRQMFF.